This T cell receptor (beta chain) is drawn from a study of neurological immune-mediated disorders. Study-level information: The disease course was relapsing-remitting in around 31 and secondary progressive in about 9% of the 34 multiple sclerosis patients.

Concerning this clonotype: Its antigen is not identified.

Synthesis of cDNA used 5'RACE (with 10-nucleotide random UMIs). TCRdb processed the 5' RACE reads anew with MiXCR; each CDR3 protein has one entry. This table holds tens of thousands of distinct CDR3 sequences, around 3.8% found once. V dropped 5 bases and J dropped 0; count of bases not matched to a gene: 7. Germline CDR1 is SEHNR and CDR2 is FQNEAQ (reference sequence). CDR3 length: 17 residues. Points from the study as a whole: Repertoires from 18 of 34 multiple sclerosis patients grouped phylogenetically into a related-CDR3 cluster, suggesting a possible signature. Among expanded clones, no CDR3 amino acid sequences were shared across subjects, a pattern suggesting private repertoires in all groups.

The chain has TRBV7-9 and TRBJ2-6; 7 bases agree with TRBD1. Sequencing was performed on CD4+ T cells from blood. The sequence derives from a middle-aged woman with multiple sclerosis. CDR3 in amino acids: CASSPRQGSSGANVLTF. The CDR3 DNA sequence: TGTGCCAGCAGCCCGCGACAGGGCTCCTCTGGGGCCAACGTCCTGACTTTC.